A selection of T cell receptor beta chains follows, all from one sample in a study of CD8 T cells in ankylosing spondylitis. TCRdb ran MiXCR on the 5' RACE reads and lists one entry per CDR3 protein. The data show just over 300,000 distinct CDR3 sequences, less than 25% seen once. The source material was blood, either unsorted or a sorted T cell fraction (not recorded which). Receptor source: a female donor with ankylosing spondylitis or in good health (not recorded which). Both conserved end residues are part of each CDR3. The order of the fields is D gene, clone size, CDR3 length, J gene, V gene, CDR3 protein, CDR3 DNA. A D gene is named only where the DNA matches it firmly. Only part of the rows carry a size: once, few, many, or a class if the clone is expanded.

D: .; size: .; length: 14; J: TRBJ1-5; V: TRBV12-3/TRBV12-4; CDR3: CASSFEYSNQPQHF; DNA: TGTGCCAGCAGTTTCGAGTATAGCAATCAGCCCCAGCATTTT
D: .; size: .; length: 14; J: TRBJ2-2; V: TRBV15; CDR3: CATSRDLWGGELFF; DNA: TGTGCCACCAGCAGAGATCTGTGGGGCGGGGAGCTGTTTTTT
D: TRBD2; size: few; length: 14; J: TRBJ2-7; V: TRBV14; CDR3: CASSQPGGPHEQYF; DNA: TGTGCCAGCAGCCAACCGGGAGGGCCGCACGAGCAGTACTTC
D: TRBD2; size: .; length: 16; J: TRBJ2-7; V: TRBV12-3/TRBV12-4; CDR3: CASSLRRGLAPYEQYF; DNA: TGTGCCAGCAGTTTACGTCGGGGACTAGCGCCTTACGAGCAGTACTTC
D: TRBD1; size: .; length: 15; J: TRBJ2-1; V: TRBV7-8; CDR3: CASSLLDRALSGAFF; DNA: TGTGCCAGCAGCTTACTGGACAGGGCTTTAAGTGGGGCGTTCTTC
D: .; size: .; length: 13; J: TRBJ1-2; V: TRBV7-8; CDR3: CASSLELSYGYTF; DNA: TGTGCCAGCAGCTTAGAACTGAGCTATGGCTACACCTTC
D: .; size: .; length: 13; J: TRBJ1-2; V: TRBV4-2; CDR3: CASSQDTRDGYTF; DNA: TGTGCCAGCAGCCAAGATACGAGGGATGGCTACACCTTC
D: TRBD1; size: .; length: 13; J: TRBJ1-2; V: TRBV18; CDR3: CASSPRQGSGYTF; DNA: TGTGCCAGCTCACCAAGACAGGGTAGCGGCTACACCTTC
D: TRBD1; size: many; length: 14; J: TRBJ1-2; V: TRBV12-3/TRBV12-4; CDR3: CASSLGGQGSWNTF; DNA: TGTGCCAGCAGTTTAGGGGGACAGGGAAGTTGGAACACCTTC
D: TRBD1; size: many; length: 14; J: TRBJ2-5; V: TRBV12-3/TRBV12-4; CDR3: CASRKGQTADIQYF; DNA: TGTGCCAGCAGAAAGGGACAGACGGCAGACATCCAGTACTTC
D: TRBD2; size: few; length: 16; J: TRBJ2-2; V: TRBV7-2; CDR3: CASSFGTSVDTGELFF; DNA: TGTGCCAGCAGCTTTGGGACTAGCGTCGACACCGGGGAGCTGTTTTTT
D: TRBD1; size: few; length: 15; J: TRBJ2-2; V: TRBV7-6; CDR3: CASSRDRAETGELFF; DNA: TGTGCCAGCAGCCGAGACAGGGCAGAGACCGGGGAGCTGTTTTTT
D: .; size: few; length: 15; J: TRBJ2-3; V: TRBV7-2; CDR3: CASNKAVGSPDTQYF; DNA: TGTGCCAGCAATAAAGCGGTGGGCTCGCCGGATACGCAGTATTTT
D: .; size: .; length: 13; J: TRBJ1-2; V: TRBV11-2; CDR3: CASSRVGVEGYTF; DNA: TGTGCCAGCAGCCGAGTAGGGGTCGAAGGCTACACCTTC
D: TRBD1; size: few; length: 15; J: TRBJ1-1; V: TRBV7-9; CDR3: CASSRDRGRLPEAFF; DNA: TGTGCCAGCAGCCGCGACAGGGGGCGTCTGCCTGAAGCTTTCTTT
D: .; size: many; length: 14; J: TRBJ1-1; V: TRBV20-1; CDR3: CSARPGQFNTEAFF; DNA: TGCAGTGCCCGCCCTGGACAGTTCAACACTGAAGCTTTCTTT
D: .; size: .; length: 14; J: TRBJ2-7; V: TRBV9; CDR3: CASSVHQGSYEQYF; DNA: TGTGCCAGCAGTGTACACCAGGGGAGCTACGAGCAGTACTTC
D: .; size: few; length: 14; J: TRBJ1-1; V: TRBV6-5; CDR3: CASSYRARNTEAFF; DNA: TGTGCCAGCAGTTACAGGGCCCGAAACACTGAAGCTTTCTTT
D: .; size: few; length: 18; J: TRBJ1-6; V: TRBV6-1; CDR3: CASSAGGWISLNNSPLHF; DNA: TGTGCCAGCAGTGCCGGGGGTTGGATCTCCCTTAATAATTCACCCCTCCACTTT
D: .; size: .; length: 12; J: TRBJ2-5; V: TRBV20-1; CDR3: CSAYLGGETQYF; DNA: TGCAGTGCTTACTTAGGTGGAGAGACCCAGTACTTC
D: .; size: .; length: 12; J: TRBJ2-5; V: TRBV10-2; CDR3: CASGERSETQYF; DNA: TGCGCCAGCGGGGAGCGGTCAGAGACCCAGTACTTC
D: TRBD1; size: few; length: 15; J: TRBJ1-4; V: TRBV6-1; CDR3: CASSSVTGLNEKLFF; DNA: TGTGCCAGCAGCTCCGTGACAGGGCTTAATGAAAAACTGTTTTTT
D: TRBD1; size: .; length: 13; J: TRBJ1-1; V: TRBV5-1; CDR3: CASSWDRDTEAFF; DNA: TGCGCCAGCAGCTGGGACAGGGACACTGAAGCTTTCTTT
D: .; size: .; length: 16; J: TRBJ2-3; V: TRBV6-1; CDR3: CASRGRLGRGTDTQYF; DNA: TGTGCCAGCAGGGGACGGCTGGGTAGAGGCACAGATACGCAGTATTTT
D: .; size: .; length: 12; J: TRBJ2-5; V: TRBV7-9; CDR3: CASSFETETQYF; DNA: TGTGCCAGCAGCTTCGAGACGGAGACCCAGTACTTC
D: .; size: few; length: 14; J: TRBJ1-2; V: TRBV12-3/TRBV12-4; CDR3: CASRLSGANYGYTF; DNA: TGTGCCAGCAGGCTTAGTGGAGCTAACTATGGCTACACCTTC
D: TRBD2; size: .; length: 16; J: TRBJ2-7; V: TRBV12-3/TRBV12-4; CDR3: CASSFWLAGGRGEQYF; DNA: TGTGCCAGCAGTTTTTGGCTAGCGGGAGGACGGGGCGAGCAGTACTTC
D: .; size: many; length: 11; J: TRBJ2-5; V: TRBV20-1; CDR3: CSARADGAQYF; DNA: TGCAGTGCCAGGGCGGATGGGGCCCAGTACTTC
D: .; size: few; length: 14; J: TRBJ2-7; V: TRBV20-1; CDR3: CSATLPTSSYEQYF; DNA: TGCAGTGCTACCCTACCGACTAGCTCCTACGAGCAGTACTTC
D: .; size: .; length: 15; J: TRBJ1-3; V: TRBV6-2/TRBV6-3; CDR3: CASSYRRSSGNTIYF; DNA: TGTGCCAGCAGTTACCGGCGTTCCTCTGGAAACACCATATATTTT
D: .; size: .; length: 15; J: TRBJ1-2; V: TRBV12-3/TRBV12-4; CDR3: CASSFGRRQFGFYTF; DNA: TGTGCCAGCAGTTTTGGGCGACGACAGTTCGGTTTTTACACCTTC
D: TRBD2; size: many; length: 18; J: TRBJ2-5; V: TRBV20-1; CDR3: CSATGTSGNTGGGETQYF; DNA: TGCAGTGCAACCGGGACTAGCGGGAATACGGGAGGCGGAGAGACCCAGTACTTC
D: TRBD1; size: .; length: 12; J: TRBJ1-2; V: TRBV28; CDR3: CASGTGAYGYTF; DNA: TGTGCCAGCGGGACAGGGGCCTATGGCTACACCTTC
D: .; size: .; length: 14; J: TRBJ1-1; V: TRBV9; CDR3: CASSVGRTNTEAFF; DNA: TGTGCCAGCAGCGTAGGCAGGACGAACACTGAAGCTTTCTTT
D: TRBD2; size: few; length: 12; J: TRBJ2-1; V: TRBV7-2; CDR3: CATSGTFNEQFF; DNA: TGTGCCACTAGCGGGACGTTCAATGAGCAGTTCTTC
D: .; size: many; length: 13; J: TRBJ1-2; V: TRBV24-1; CDR3: CATSDADGLGYTF; DNA: TGTGCCACCAGTGACGCCGACGGACTTGGCTACACCTTC
D: TRBD2; size: .; length: 13; J: TRBJ2-5; V: TRBV7-2; CDR3: CASSLGGSETQYF; DNA: TGTGCCAGCAGCTTAGGCGGGAGTGAGACCCAGTACTTC
D: TRBD1; size: .; length: 15; J: TRBJ2-7; V: TRBV5-1; CDR3: CASSLTGGLNYEQYF; DNA: TGCGCCAGCAGCTTGACAGGGGGATTAAACTACGAGCAGTACTTC
D: TRBD2; size: .; length: 13; J: TRBJ2-1; V: TRBV27; CDR3: CASTRTSHNEQFF; DNA: TGTGCCAGCACCCGGACTAGCCACAATGAGCAGTTCTTC
D: .; size: .; length: 15; J: TRBJ2-7; V: TRBV9; CDR3: CASSVAGSSRGEQYF; DNA: TGTGCCAGCAGCGTAGCTGGCTCCTCACGGGGCGAGCAGTACTTC
D: .; size: few; length: 15; J: TRBJ1-1; V: TRBV7-6; CDR3: CASSPPGSISTEAFF; DNA: TGTGCCAGCAGCCCCCCCGGGTCAATTAGCACTGAAGCTTTCTTT